One sample yielded the 3 T cell receptor beta chains listed below, sequenced in a study of a mutant IDH1 vaccine in newly diagnosed glioma. Their antigens remain unidentified. Sequencing used immunoSEQ multiplex PCR; TCRdb keeps in-frame clones, though not all of them. The sample lists about 38,000 clones, 75% to 85% occurring once. Described time point: week 5, during vaccination. Vaccination used 300 ug of mutant IDH1 20-mer peptide per dose, with topical imiquimod. Here the sequenced sample was PBMCs, taken from a glioma patient whose treatment included an IDH1 peptide vaccine. These receptors were collected from a man aged 45-60 years with glioma.

V gene TRBV5-4 combines with J gene TRBJ2-7; maybe TRBD1 (6 bases). V shed 6 bases and J shed 3 bases, with 13 bases lying between them. Germline loops: CDR1 SGHNT, CDR2 YYREEE (reference sequence). The CDR3 length is 13 residues. The CDR3 loop reads CASTADSSYEQYF. In DNA, the CDR3 is TGTGCCAGCACCGCGGACAGTAGCTACGAGCAGTACTTC.

The gene calls are TRBV7-9 and TRBJ2-7; 8 bases fit TRBD2. The CDR3 covers 12 residues. Germline V gene lookup returns CDR1 SEHNR and CDR2 FQNEAQ (reference sequence). V was pared by 5 bases and J by 7 bases, with 4 bases of the junction left unmatched. CDR3 residues: CASSSGSGEQYF. The CDR3 bases are TGTGCCAGCAGCAGCGGGAGCGGGGAGCAGTACTTC. The full variable domain, with the rest looked up from reference TRBV7-9 and TRBJ2-7, is DTGVSQNPRHKITKRGQNVTFRCDPISEHNRLYWYRQTLGQGPEFLTYFQNEAQLEKSRLLSDRFSAERPKGSFSTLEIQRTEQGDSAMYLCASSSGSGEQYFGPGTRLTVT.

The chain employs TRBV27 and TRBJ1-2, with a tentative D call TRBD1 (5 bases). Trimming took 4 bases from V and 2 from J, leaving 14 bases between them. From germline, CDR1 is MNHEY and CDR2 SMNVEV (reference sequence). This CDR3 has 15 residues. The CDR3 reads CASSSLGGGNYGYTF. The CDR3 coding sequence is TGTGCCAGCAGTTCCCTCGGCGGGGGGAACTATGGCTACACCTTC.